This TCR beta chain was sequenced for a study of blood T cell repertoires in COVID-19. Original processing methods: The assay estimated nucleated cells by amplifying reference gene primers. Sequencing was performed with immunoSEQ multiplex PCR; in TCRdb, only in-frame clones are kept and a portion is missing. That table is the source of V, J and clone size, and D and trimming were worked out from the DNA. This table has about 91,000 clones, around 90% appearing once. This clonotype was sampled from a woman aged 80 or over with active COVID-19. The sample consisted of peripheral blood.

The CDR3 region has the DNA TGTGCCAGCAGTCCCGGGGGGGTGAATGAGCAGTTCTTC. Its translation is CASSPGGVNEQFF. The genes are TRBV12-3 or TRBV12-4 and TRBJ2-1; 8 bases agree with TRBD2. After removal of 5 bases from V and 7 bases from J, the junction contained 4 bases not matched to a gene. This CDR3 is built from 13 residues.